The present TCR beta chain was sequenced within a study of blood T cell repertoires in COVID-19. Whole-study context: The samples span acute and convalescent COVID-19 from the United States, Italy and Spain. The cDNA or gDNA used as material had been derived from T cells, B-cell-depleted T cells, or PBMCs.

Per the study methods: It was from reference gene primer amplification that nucleated cell counts were estimated. Here immunoSEQ multiplex PCR was the method, and the copy in TCRdb shows in-frame clones only, minus some. Clonal size and the V and J genes are those of that table, whereas D and trimming came from the DNA. Altogether fewer than 60,000 clones are present, about 80% being singletons, with the ten largest covering roughly 3.5%. Germline V CDR1 and CDR2: SGDLS, YYNGEE. The CDR3 is 14 amino acids. Trimming left V 4 bases short and J 2 bases short, with 10 bases between. This sequence originates from a man in his sixties with acute or convalescent COVID-19. Sequencing was performed on peripheral blood. The rearrangement links TRBV9 to TRBJ1-5; no clear D. Here the CDR3 reads CASSTSSGNQPQHF. The CDR3 nucleotides read TGTGCCAGCAGCACAAGTTCCGGCAATCAGCCCCAGCATTTT.